The source of this T cell receptor (beta chain) is a study of shared clonotypes between healthy human individuals. The repertoire was sequenced with immunoSEQ multiplex PCR; TCRdb's copy has only in-frame clones and lacks some. The repertoire holds some 2,000,000 clones, with 85% to 95% as singletons. Trimming stripped 2 bases from V and 2 bases from J, with 19 bases between. CDR3 length: 17 amino acids. Germline CDR1 reads SGDLS; CDR2 reads YYNGEE. The TCR was taken from a man between 18 and 35 years old in good health. The J gene is TRBJ1-1, the V gene TRBV9; tentatively, D is TRBD1 (5 bases). The sample comprised naive CD4+ T cells sorted from blood. The sample's subset: CD45RA+ positively selected. Here the CDR3 reads CASSVGSSAGRNTEAFF. CDR3 in DNA: TGTGCCAGCAGCGTCGGTTCGTCGGCAGGGCGCAACACTGAAGCTTTCTTT.